A single sample gave rise to the 5 T cell receptor beta chains below, sequenced in a study of blood T cell repertoires in COVID-19. Sequenced by immunoSEQ multiplex PCR; TCRdb stores in-frame clones only, minus some. Among approximately 120,000 clones listed, around 76% were seen once. The source material was peripheral blood. The receptors were sampled from a human donor in a cohort sampled during active COVID-19.

This sequence joins TRBV7-9 and TRBJ1-1; no definite D call. Germline CDR1 is SEHNR and CDR2 is FQNEAQ (reference sequence). The ends were cut back, 3 bases at V and 1 base at J, with 6 bases in the middle. The CDR3 extends over 13 amino acids. The CDR3 DNA reads as TGTGCCAGCAGCTTTCAGGCGAACACTGAAGCTTTCTTT. It specifies CASSFQANTEAFF.

The chain links TRBV25-1 to TRBJ2-1, with TRBD2 as a possible D gene (6 bases). V gave up 8 bases and J gave up 8 bases, with 10 bases separating them. The CDR3 spans 11 residues. Germline CDR1 and CDR2: MGHDK and SYGVNS. CDR3 region: CASGGYDEQFF. The CDR3 region has the DNA TGTGCCAGCGGGGGGTACGATGAGCAGTTCTTC.

The genes are TRBV18 and TRBJ1-4; 8 nucleotides align to TRBD1. This CDR3 contains 13 residues. Germline CDR1 KGHSH, CDR2 LQKENI. Losses at the gene ends were 3 bases for V and 7 bases for J; bases not matched to a gene: 1. The CDR3 loop reads CASSPGQAEKLFF. The DNA for the CDR3 is TGTGCCAGCTCACCGGGACAGGCTGAAAAACTGTTTTTT.

This CDR3 is CASSQARTGGNTIYF. For the CDR3, the DNA is TGTGCCAGCAGCCAAGCAAGGACAGGGGGAAACACCATATATTTT. The chain employs TRBV3-1 (or the pseudogene TRBV3-2) and TRBJ1-3; 8 positions agree with TRBD1. V shed 1 base and J 4 bases; nucleotides not matched to a gene: 3. This CDR3 region has 15 residues. The germline V gene encodes CDR1 LGHDT and CDR2 YNNKEL (reference sequence).

V is TRBV30 and J is TRBJ1-1; possible D gene TRBD1, 5 bases. CDR1 and CDR2 (germline): GTSNPN, SVGIG (reference sequence). The CDR3 consists of 13 residues. Trimming stripped 1 base from V and 1 base from J, with 7 bases between. For the CDR3, the DNA is TGTGCCTGGAGTGGACAGTCGAACACTGAAGCTTTCTTT. Protein: CAWSGQSNTEAFF.